This TCR beta chain was identified during a study of post-analysis software for immune sequencing data. Study-wide results and limits: When patients were compared with controls, five TRBV segments were more frequent, TRBV5-6, TRBV5-1 and TRBV20-1 among them. The authors found that F measure strongly co-clustered same-batch samples.

Germline CDR1 is MNHEY and CDR2 is SVGAGI. This CDR3 comprises 14 residues. The ends were cut back, 0 bases at V and 7 bases at J, with 12 bases in the middle. There are a few counts of this clonotype. As yet, its antigen is unknown. Researchers reported that TCR beta cDNA libraries carried unique molecular identifiers. MiXCR, run by TCRdb on the PCR reads, gives a single entry per CDR3 protein. The data contain about 430,000 distinct CDR3 sequences, 30% to 45% of them singletons. The TCR sequence derives from a girl under 10 years old with multiple sclerosis. The chain recombines TRBV6-5 with TRBJ2-5, with D possibly being TRBD1 or TRBD2 (5 bases each). Sequenced: blood. CDR3 in DNA: TGTGCCAGCAGTTACTCGAAGGGGAGTCGGACCCAGTACTTC. Protein sequence: CASSYSKGSRTQYF.